One and the same sample provided the 28 T cell receptor beta chains below, sequenced in a study of tumor and adjacent non-tumor tissue in lung cancer. No cell sorting was done before RNA was extracted from the tissue. A modified ARM-PCR protocol with three rounds of nested PCR amplified TCRbeta. Using its own MiXCR run on the multiplex PCR reads, TCRdb lists one record per CDR3 protein. The table lists over 110,000 distinct CDR3 sequences, approximately 70% of them singletons. The material sequenced was lung tumor tissue. These receptors were collected from a man between 60 and 75 years old with small cell lung cancer.

The V gene is TRBV6-2 or TRBV6-3, the J gene TRBJ1-4, with unresolved D. Germline V gene data show CDR1 as MNHEY and CDR2 as SVGEGT. The CDR3 is 15 amino acids. The ends were cut back, 4 bases at V and 2 bases at J, with 11 bases in the middle. The CDR3: CASSFSGSTNEKLFF. The CDR3 nucleotides read TGTGCCAGCAGTTTTTCCGGCTCGACTAATGAAAAACTGTTTTTT.

The rearrangement uses TRBV28 and TRBJ1-1; 7 bases agree with TRBD1. Germline CDR1 is MDHEN and CDR2 is SYDVKM. The CDR3 runs to 14 residues. With 10 bases clipped from V and 1 base from J, the junction kept 9 bases outside the gene matches. DNA of the CDR3: TGTGCCACCATAGAAGGGGGCCCGAACACTGAAGCTTTCTTT. Amino acids: CATIEGGPNTEAFF.

As concerns this clonotype: Possible read error: a much larger clone is one base away. J is TRBJ1-6 and V is TRBV5-1, with D perhaps TRBD1 (5 bases). This CDR3 is 15 amino acids long. CDR1 is SGHRS, CDR2 YFSETQ, per germline. CDR3 residues: CASSLIQGEGSPIHF. CDR3 bases: TGCGCCAGCAGCTTGATCCAGGGAGAAGGATCACCCATCCACTTT.

The J gene is TRBJ1-1, the V gene TRBV7-9; D unclear. With 5 bases removed from V and 3 bases from J, the gap between germline ends came to 10 bases. Germline CDR1 reads SEHNR; CDR2 reads FQNEAQ (reference sequence). The CDR3 is 13 residues long. The CDR3 is CASSVVRDTEAFF. CDR3 coding DNA: TGTGCCAGCAGCGTAGTACGCGACACTGAAGCTTTCTTT.

The V gene is TRBV14, the J gene TRBJ2-1; 10 positions match TRBD2. Losses at the gene ends were 1 base for V and 5 bases for J; bases not matched to a gene: 2. Looked up from germline, CDR1 is SGHDN and CDR2 is FVKESK. The CDR3 covers 15 residues. The CDR3, as DNA: TGTGCCAGCAGCCAAGGGACTAGCGGACACAATGAGCAGTTCTTC. Protein sequence: CASSQGTSGHNEQFF.

On this clonotype itself: Mismatch with germline at one junction end may stem from a read error. The gene calls are TRBV30 and TRBJ1-5; D gene ambiguous. Germline V gene data show CDR1 as GTSNPN and CDR2 as SVGIG (reference sequence). The CDR3 is 15 amino acids. CDR3 DNA: TGTGCCTGGTGTGTAACATGTCCGGGCAATCAGCCCCAGCATTTT. Amino acid sequence: CAWCVTCPGNQPQHF.

Points on this clonotype: Without the conserved terminal phenylalanine or tryptophan, this CDR3 likely stems from a read error. The rearrangement uses TRBV20-1 and TRBJ2-4; a weak D match, TRBD1 (8 bases). This CDR3 comprises 15 residues. Looked up from germline, CDR1 is DFQATT and CDR2 is SNEGSKA (reference sequence). With 1 base removed from V and 12 bases from J, the gap between germline ends came to 22 bases. In DNA, the CDR3 is TGCAGTGCTAGAGCTACAGGTTGGACAGGGAGGGATCAGTACCTC. Protein sequence: CSARATGWTGRDQYL.

The rearrangement uses TRBV12-3 or TRBV12-4 and TRBJ1-5, with unresolved D. V lost 3 bases to trimming and J lost 5 bases, with 5 bases between them. The length of the CDR3 is 12 residues. In DNA, the CDR3 is TGTGCCAGCAGTTTGGAACATCAGCCCCAGCATTTT. Amino acids: CASSLEHQPQHF.

V usage is TRBV6-5 and J usage is TRBJ1-2, with 11 nucleotides matching TRBD1. CDR1 is MNHEY and CDR2 is SVGAGI in the germline V gene. V dropped 8 bases and J dropped 7; count of bases not matched to a gene: 9. This CDR3 contains 14 residues. CDR3 residues: CASLTPGTGGGYTF. CDR3 in DNA: TGTGCCAGCCTCACCCCCGGGACAGGGGGTGGCTACACCTTC.

The V and J genes are TRBV6-6 and TRBJ2-3; D is unclear. The CDR3 runs 13 residues. Germline values: CDR1 MNHNY, CDR2 SVGAGI (reference sequence). The V and J ends lost 7 bases and 8 bases respectively, with 16 bases between them. The CDR3 sequence: CASTVYVAATQYF. The DNA for the CDR3 is TGTGCCAGCACGGTCTATGTCGCAGCTACGCAGTATTTT.

This chain joins TRBV5-4 and TRBJ2-4; D is possibly TRBD2 (6 bases). The J call may not be correct, given that the DNA end is closer to TRBJ2-5. The CDR3 runs 14 residues. CDR1 is SGHNT, CDR2 YYREEE, per germline (reference sequence). The CDR3 DNA sequence: TGTGCCAGCAGCTCGGGCGGGGAAGCTCAGACCCAGTACTTC. Translated, it gives CASSSGGEAQTQYF.

This clonotype was observed a handful of times. An end of the junction does not agree with germline; a read error may underlie this. The J gene is TRBJ2-1, the V gene TRBV20-1; possibly TRBD1 for D (5 bases). This CDR3 has 15 residues. Germline values: CDR1 DFQATT, CDR2 SNEGSKA (reference sequence). This CDR3 reads CSARSSSGAYNGQFF. The DNA of the CDR3 is TGCAGTGCTAGATCGTCTAGTGGGGCCTACAATGGGCAGTTCTTC.

This clonotype ranks as medium-sized. The chain links TRBV6-1 to TRBJ2-6; D is uncertain. The V gene lost 3 bases and the J gene lost 1 base, with 10 bases spanning the gap. The CDR3 loop spans 16 amino acids. The V gene's germline CDR1 is MNHNS and CDR2 SASEGT. CDR3 residues: CASSEDTGSGANVLTF. Written as DNA, the CDR3 is TGTGCCAGCAGTGAGGATACGGGTTCTGGGGCCAACGTCCTGACTTTC.

This clonotype was detected ten times or more. The gene calls are TRBV6-2 or TRBV6-3 and TRBJ1-5, with D unclear. CDR1 is MNHEY and CDR2 is SVGEGT in the germline V gene. The germline V and J ends were trimmed by 0 bases and 5 bases, with 17 bases remaining between them. CDR3 size: 17 residues. CDR3 DNA sequence: TGTGCCAGCAGTTACTCGAAGGCGGGCGCGTTGTATCAGCCCCAGCATTTT. It encodes CASSYSKAGALYQPQHF.

The chain recombines TRBV12-3 or TRBV12-4 with TRBJ1-5, with D possibly matching TRBD1 (5 bases). The CDR3 consists of 14 residues. The V end was cut by 5 bases, the J end by 4 bases, with 12 bases between. The CDR3, as DNA: TGTGCCAGCAGTGACACAGGTGGTAATCAGCCCCAGCATTTT. This translates into CASSDTGGNQPQHF.

At least ten counts were recorded for this clonotype. The chain links TRBV6-1 to TRBJ2-3, with TRBD2 matching over 11 bases. This CDR3 has 16 amino acids. With 6 bases clipped from V and 6 bases from J, the junction kept 11 bases outside the gene matches. Per germline, CDR1 MNHNS and CDR2 SASEGT. The CDR3 is CASSARLAGLKDTQYF. CDR3 in DNA: TGTGCCAGCAGCGCCAGACTAGCGGGATTGAAGGATACGCAGTATTTT.

Comments on this clonotype: A read error may produce the germline difference seen at one junction end. V is TRBV5-1 and J is TRBJ2-2; 9 positions match TRBD1. This CDR3 has 16 amino acids. Looked up from germline, CDR1 is SGHRS and CDR2 is YFSETQ. The CDR3 sequence: CASSFLGTGQAGELLF. DNA of the CDR3: TGCGCCAGCAGCTTCTTAGGGACAGGGCAAGCCGGGGAGCTGTTGTTT. Combining the CDR3 with reference TRBV5-1 and TRBJ2-2 gives the whole variable domain KAGVTQTPRYLIKTRGQQVTLSCSPISGHRSVSWYQQTPGQGLQFLFEYFSETQRNKGNFPGRFSGRQFSNSRSEMNVSTLELGDSALYLCASSFLGTGQAGELLFGEGSRLTVL.

J is TRBJ2-1 and V is TRBV11-2; D assignment may be TRBD1 or TRBD2 (5 bases each). Germline V CDR1 and CDR2: SGHAT, FQNNGV. V gave up 6 bases and J gave up 2 bases, with 14 bases separating them. There are 15 residues in the CDR3. CDR3 nucleotides: TGTGCCAGCAGATTTACATGGGGGACCTACAATGAGCAGTTCTTC. This gives the protein CASRFTWGTYNEQFF.

As regards this clonotype: A read error may be the cause here, since a much bigger clone is one base away. The rearrangement joins TRBV6-2 or TRBV6-3 to TRBJ2-7; D might be TRBD1 (5 bases). This CDR3 has 13 residues. CDR1 is MNHEY and CDR2 is SVGEGT in the germline V gene. CDR3 residues: CASSSTGPYEHYF. In nucleotides, the CDR3 is TGTGCCAGCAGTTCCACAGGACCCTACGAGCATTACTTC.

As for this clonotype: As the CDR3 is not closed by the conserved phenylalanine or tryptophan, this likely results from a read error. The chain has TRBV11-3 and TRBJ2-1; D remains ambiguous. Germline lookup yields CDR1 SGHNT and CDR2 YENEEA. This CDR3 is 13 amino acids long. The CDR3 reads CAGSYLSGDEQFL. DNA of the CDR3: TGTGCCGGCAGCTATCTATCGGGCGATGAGCAGTTCTTA.

The rearrangement links TRBV20-1 to TRBJ2-7, with 10 bases aligning to TRBD2. The junction had 12 bases not matched to a gene; V was cut back by 8 bases and J by 5 bases. The germline V gene encodes CDR1 DFQATT and CDR2 SNEGSKA (reference sequence). The CDR3 loop spans 14 amino acids. CDR3 loop: CSSKEASGSDEQYV. DNA of the CDR3: TGCAGTTCTAAGGAGGCTAGCGGGAGCGACGAGCAGTACGTC.

Notes on this clonotype: The junction and the germline gene differ at one end; a read error may be behind it. CDR3 residues: CACSEDGVGTQYF. The CDR3 bases are TGTGCCTGCAGTGAAGACGGGGTGGGGACCCAGTACTTC. The genes are TRBV6-1 and TRBJ2-5, with D tentatively TRBD2 (5 bases). Per germline, CDR1 MNHNS and CDR2 SASEGT. CDR3 length: 13 residues.

Worth noting for this clonotype: An end of the junction differs from the germline gene, which may be a read error. The V gene is TRBV11-2, the J gene TRBJ2-2; 8 bases match TRBD1. The CDR3 length is 16 residues. The germline CDR1 and CDR2 sequences are SGHAT and FQNNGV. The CDR3 sequence is CACSMGRTGFTGELFF. The CDR3, as DNA: TGTGCCTGCAGCATGGGGCGGACAGGGTTCACCGGGGAGCTGTTTTTT. Full variable domain (rest looked up from reference TRBV11-2 and TRBJ2-2): EAGVAQSPRYKIIEKRQSVAFWCNPISGHATLYWYQQILGQGPKLLIQFQNNGVVDDSQLPKDRFSAERLKGVDSTLKIQPAKLEDSAVYLCACSMGRTGFTGELFFGEGSRLTVL.

The J gene is TRBJ1-2, the V gene TRBV20-1; D may be TRBD1 (6 bases). The CDR3 extends over 13 amino acids. Germline V gene lookup returns CDR1 DFQATT and CDR2 SNEGSKA (reference sequence). V lost 4 bases and J 4 bases, leaving 13 bases between the germline ends. CDR3 DNA sequence: TGCAGTGCTATGCCGACAGGTTCCTATGGCTACACCTTC. This codes for CSAMPTGSYGYTF.

On this clonotype: One end of the junction does not line up with germline, which may come from a read error. The chain is built from TRBV6-2 or TRBV6-3 and TRBJ2-3, with D perhaps TRBD2 (6 bases). Germline CDR1 and CDR2: MNHEY and SVGEGT. The CDR3 extends over 14 amino acids. The CDR3 nucleotides read TGTGCCAGCACCCCTGTGGGAGGTACAGATACGCCGTATTTT. Its protein product is CASTPVGGTDTPYF.

This sequence joins TRBV19 and TRBJ2-2; 9 bases match TRBD1. Trimming at V came to 4 bases and at J to 4 bases, leaving 1 base not matched to a gene. Germline CDR1 reads LNHDA; CDR2 reads SQIVND (reference sequence). CDR3 length: 14 amino acids. The CDR3 nucleotides are TGTGCCAGTAGTAGACAGGGGGGCACCGGGGAGCTGTTTTTT. Amino acids: CASSRQGGTGELFF.

This clonotype was recorded only once. The rearrangement joins TRBV11-1 to TRBJ1-5; D not resolved. Trimming stripped 3 bases from V and 10 bases from J, with 13 bases between. CDR1 and CDR2 from the germline V gene are SGHAT and FQDESV (reference sequence). The CDR3 is 13 residues long. DNA for the CDR3: TGTGCCAGCAGCTTGGCCCTCATTCAACCCCAGCATTTT. Translating it yields CASSLALIQPQHF.

The sample holds many counts of this clonotype. The V gene is TRBV12-3 or TRBV12-4, the J gene TRBJ2-1; D could derive from TRBD1 or TRBD2 (6 bases each). The CDR3 is made up of 15 amino acids. V lost 5 bases and J lost 1, with 12 bases in between. In DNA, the CDR3 is TGTGCCAGCAGTCGTCAGGGGAGGTCCTACAATGAGCAGTTCTTC. Translating it yields CASSRQGRSYNEQFF.